This entry concerns a single T cell receptor beta chain. Its target is not known. Germline-derived CDR1 and CDR2 are LGHNT and FRNRAP. V was clipped by 6 bases and J by 1 base, with 12 bases between them. The CDR3 extends over 14 amino acids. The source of the sample is a study of T cell repertoires in cytomegalovirus infection. Study-wide context: Alongside well-studied HLA-B-restricted CMV epitopes, recently identified HLA-C-restricted CMV epitopes were also used. Based on public TCR beta signatures, there were indications of CMV infection and of a matching HLA type. General study findings and limits: The study found HLA-C-restricted CMV-specific TCR beta clonotypes dominating the ex vivo response. Cumulative frequency of public TCR beta families picked out carriers of CMV plus the relevant HLA.

TCRdb used MiXCR to reprocess the reads, holding one entry per CDR3 protein. The table has a few hundred thousand distinct CDR3 sequences, about 29% seen once. V gene TRBV12-5 combines with J gene TRBJ1-1; no firm D call. This receptor was obtained from a human donor in good health (CMV status not recorded). Some clones in this sample may be carry-over from other donors' samples. The source material was cultured PBMCs, sampled from culture after CMV antigen stimulation. DNA for the CDR3: TGTGCTAGTGGCTCCGATCCTGAGAACACTGAAGCTTTCTTT. This sequence encodes CASGSDPENTEAFF.